One sample yielded the 10 T cell receptor beta chains listed below, sequenced in a study of regulatory T cells in long-lasting Graves disease. Time point: newly diagnosed GD, antithyroid drugs for less than 3 months. Extracted PBMC RNA gave rise to the TCR library. Investigators prepared the TCR beta libraries by applying iRepertoire HTBI primers and Arm-PCR of CDR3 regions. TCRdb itself ran the multiplex PCR reads through MiXCR, one entry per CDR3 protein. Here the sample spans 510,000 or so distinct CDR3 sequences, about 12% being singletons. These same data were also listed under a study on T cells in Graves' hyperthyroidism and ophthalmopathy.

The sequences come from peripheral blood mononuclear cells (PBMCs), collected at new diagnosis, from a patient treated with antithyroid drugs. Receptors originate from a woman younger than 45 with Graves disease.

As for this clonotype: Since a much larger clone is just one base distant, this may be a read error. This chain links TRBV11-3 with TRBJ2-1; D might be TRBD1 (5 bases). From germline, CDR1 is SGHNT and CDR2 YENEEA. CDR3 size: 14 residues. CDR3 sequence reads: CVSSLVGDYNEQFF. The CDR3 bases are TGTGTCAGCAGCTTAGTAGGGGACTACAATGAGCAGTTCTTC.

This clonotype was found many times. The chain has TRBV7-2 and TRBJ2-7; 11 nucleotides match TRBD1. Germline trimming cut 6 bases from V and 8 bases from J; bases unmatched to any gene: 12. CDR1 and CDR2 (germline): SGHTA, FQGNSA. This CDR3 is built from 15 residues. CDR3 loop: CASSPDRDRGSKQYF. The DNA for the CDR3 is TGTGCCAGCAGTCCCGACCGGGACAGGGGGTCTAAGCAGTACTTC.

This clonotype came up many times. The chain carries TRBV6-1 and TRBJ2-5, with TRBD1 identical over 9 bases. The CDR3 extends over 13 amino acids. The junction had 5 bases not matched to a gene; V was cut back by 7 bases and J by 5 bases. Germline V gene lookup returns CDR1 MNHNS and CDR2 SASEGT. The CDR3 DNA follows: TGTGCCAGCACCAAGGACAGGGGTGAGACCCAGTACTTC. This encodes CASTKDRGETQYF.

In this sample, this clonotype turned up a few times. The CDR3: CASRLHRPGGNIQYF. In DNA form, the CDR3 reads TGTGCCAGCCGCCTTCACCGGCCAGGGGGGAACATTCAGTACTTC. V usage is TRBV6-1 and J usage is TRBJ2-4; D is perhaps TRBD1 (7 bases). This CDR3 is built from 15 residues. V was cut by 8 bases and J by 7 bases, with 21 bases left in between. Germline values: CDR1 MNHNS, CDR2 SASEGT.

This clonotype was seen ten or more times. This rearrangement joins TRBV19 to TRBJ2-5; tentative D call: TRBD1 (5 bases). The CDR3 is 16 residues long. Trimming took off 5 bases at V and 0 bases at J, with 16 bases between the two ends. From germline, CDR1 is LNHDA and CDR2 SQIVND (reference sequence). Written as DNA, the CDR3 is TGTGCCAGTAGTCTGAAGGGGCCTTGGTACCAAGAGACCCAGTACTTC. It codes for CASSLKGPWYQETQYF.

This clonotype was recorded a few times. The chain uses TRBV10-2 and TRBJ1-5; 9 bases match TRBD1. CDR3 size: 13 residues. Germline V gives CDR1 WSHSY, CDR2 SAAADI. V gave up 8 bases and J gave up 4 bases; unmatched junction bases: 3. The CDR3: CASGDRENQPQHF. For the CDR3, the DNA is TGCGCCAGCGGGGACAGGGAAAATCAGCCCCAGCATTTT.

This clonotype was found many times. The chain is built from TRBV27 and TRBJ1-6; tentative D call: TRBD1 (6 bases). The CDR3 sequence is 14 residues long. The V and J ends lost 5 bases and 10 bases respectively, with 15 bases between them. Germline CDR1 reads MNHEY; CDR2 reads SMNVEV (reference sequence). The CDR3 coding sequence is TGTGCCAGCAGTCCAGAGTACAGGGAATCACCCCTCCACTTT. Translated: CASSPEYRESPLHF.

This clonotype was observed at least ten times. The chain recombines TRBV6-5 with TRBJ2-7, with D uncertain. CDR3 size: 14 residues. With 0 bases removed from V and 4 bases from J, the gap between germline ends came to 10 bases. In germline, CDR1 is MNHEY, CDR2 SVGAGI. The CDR3 nucleotides are TGTGCCAGCAGTTACTCGAGGATGTGGTACGAGCAGTACTTC. This translates into CASSYSRMWYEQYF.

This clonotype showed up many times. The J gene is TRBJ1-5, the V gene TRBV28; possibly TRBD1 for D (5 bases). The germline V and J ends were trimmed by 5 bases and 6 bases, with 17 bases remaining between them. The CDR3 consists of 15 residues. CDR1 is MDHEN, CDR2 SYDVKM, per germline. The CDR3 DNA is TGTGCCAGCAGTACCGCTTCAGCTGGGGGTCAGCCCCAGCATTTT. The encoded protein is CASSTASAGGQPQHF.

The table lists this clonotype with a few counts. A read error may explain this, as a much larger clone is one base away. The chain is built from TRBV2 and TRBJ2-1, with TRBD2 identical over 11 bases. CDR1 is SNHLY and CDR2 is FYNNEI in the germline V gene. CDR3 length: 22 residues. The CDR3 nucleotides read TGTGCCAGCAGGGAAACTAGCGGGAGTCCTCCGTACCCATTCGGCCCTTACAATGTGCAGTTCTTC. Protein product: CASRETSGSPPYPFGPYNVQFF.